This T cell receptor beta chain stems from a study of regulatory T cells in long-lasting Graves disease. Study-wide background: Duration of antithyroid drug therapy among newly diagnosed Graves' patients was under 3 months.

Construction of the TCR beta libraries employed iRepertoire HTBI primers in conjunction with Arm-PCR of CDR3 regions. TCRdb re-called the multiplex PCR reads with MiXCR, one entry per CDR3 protein. The sample records about 440,000 distinct CDR3 sequences, about 15% being singletons. V was pared by 8 bases and J by 13 bases, with 27 bases between. This CDR3 spans 15 amino acids. Germline CDR1 MDHEN, CDR2 SYDVKM. Details on this clonotype: Only one base separates this from a far larger clonotype, so it likely reflects a read error.

Regarding time point: newly diagnosed GD, antithyroid drugs for less than 3 months. The TCR library used RNA extracted from PBMCs. These sequences were also reported in another study, on T cells in Graves' hyperthyroidism and ophthalmopathy. As that report states: Clonotypes that were expanded in thyroid above 0.001 mostly appeared in blood too.

The starting material was peripheral blood mononuclear cells (PBMCs), obtained at new diagnosis, from a patient treated with antithyroid drugs. The gene calls are TRBV28 and TRBJ2-4; D is perhaps TRBD1 (6 bases). This TCR derives from a woman aged 25 to 45 with Graves disease. The CDR3 DNA sequence: TGTGCCAGCTCCCTTCCCGGGACAAATAACAATGAGCAGTACTTC. Protein product: CASSLPGTNNNEQYF.